The T cell receptor (beta chain) under discussion was sequenced for a study of T cell responses to AZD1222 COVID-19 vaccine (dated by TCRdb to the early 2020s). About the full investigation: A total of around 240 trial participants underwent TCR sequencing, of whom about 200 had received two doses of AZD1222 and some 25 had received two doses of the MenACWY control vaccine. Trial participants were enrolled by age into subgroups of 18-55, 56-69 and 70-plus years, and around 140, 26 and 57 TCR-sequenced participants, respectively, were included in these subgroups.

The CDR3 regions of human TCRbeta chains were analyzed by immunosequencing. Per the authors' processing: Repertoire TCRs were matched against a reference library of SARS-CoV-2-specific TCRs generated with the MIRA antigen-specificity platform. Breadth was defined as the fraction of unique TCRs that were SARS-CoV-2-associated, and depth was defined as the fraction of total T cells that were SARS-CoV-2-associated. Using the MIRA data, every spike-specific TCR was mapped to the spike region that the TCR reacted to and assigned to either a CD4 or a CD8 class. Log10-transformed breadth and depth values were compared by one-way ANOVA with Sidak's multiple comparisons tests. The table was pulled from immuneACCESS by TCRdb, which kept in-frame rearrangements only. Such tables lose some clones; where checked, under half of the loss comes from unresolved V genes, and the rest has no known cause. The V and J calls and clone size were taken over from that table, and D and trimming were inferred from the DNA. A total of approximately 140,000 clones appear in this sample, under 95% of them only once. The ten biggest clones cover approximately 3.6% of the sample.

From the germline V gene, CDR1 is SGHRS and CDR2 is YFSETQ. The CDR3, cysteine through phenylalanine, is 15 amino acids long. Only the CDR3 portion is preserved as DNA: 45 bases, with reading frame beginning at the first base. The V end loses 0 bases and the J end loses 6 bases, and a stretch of 15 bases separates them. Results and caveats for the whole study, not just this receptor: In the small 56-69-year group, the increase in depth fell short of significance, most likely because of low power. Reportedly, close to half of the unique spike-specific TCRs recognized epitopes lying outside the regions that are mutated in the B.1.351 and B.1.1.7 variants. The whole spike protein was spanned by vaccine-associated CD4 TCRs, and dominant responses were seen in regions 160-218 and 743-854. Most participants were white British and females outnumbered males, and the authors suggested that clonal diversity may have been underestimated. Because no day 14 peak-response samples were available, the repertoires could be characterized only after the peak T cell response. Conclusions about previously exposed vaccinees were limited because only six AZD1222 recipients were SARS-CoV-2 seropositive at baseline. After two AZD1222 doses, spike-specific TCR breadth and depth were significantly higher than at day 0 and than in MenACWY recipients.

Sample time point, as interpreted from the label and publication: about 28 days (+/-7) after the second vaccine dose. AZD1222 recipients with second doses at about 4 weeks or about 12 weeks were pooled, because spike-specific TCR depth and breadth did not differ between schedules. The vaccinee samples were drawn from two UK trials, COV001 and COV002, one of which was a single-blind randomized controlled phase 2/3 trial testing AZD1222 (ChAdOx1 nCoV-19) in healthy adults. For TCRbeta chain sequencing, PBMC samples were collected from trial participants at day 0 and at day 28 after the second dose. In regard to this clone: The antigen this receptor binds is unknown. Per-base quality was not reported, and no clone a single base away is much larger than it.

The sample consisted of peripheral blood, taken 28 days after the second AZD1222 dose. The V gene is TRBV5-1 and the J gene is TRBJ1-2; the D gene remains uncertain. This receptor was taken from an adult who received the AZD1222 COVID-19 vaccine. Here the CDR3 is given as CASSLVSAAGNGYTF. The DNA sequence is given as TGCGCCAGCAGCTTGGTCTCGGCTGCCGGAAATGGCTACACCTTC.